The following is a T cell receptor beta chain sequence with its context. The antigen it binds to is not known. No much larger clone exists at a distance of one base, and base qualities are not known. This entry belongs to a study of beta chain features in type 1 diabetes (dated by TCRdb to the late 2010s). About the investigation overall: Patients and healthy donors did not differ in mean age, gender distribution, total cell number or subset yield. Whereas all 28 donors provided naive and central memory subsets, regulatory and stem cell-like memory subsets were isolated from just 8 patients and about 8 healthy donors. In the study, TCRB repertoires of sorted circulating CD4+ T cell subsets from recently diagnosed type 1 diabetes patients were compared with those of matched healthy donors. A total of about 100,000,000 sorted cells were examined across all samples, and RNA yield correlated strongly with the number of cells per subset.

Results and caveats for the whole study, not just this receptor: Because cDNA was sequenced instead of genomic DNA, activated cells with high expression could be over-represented, although the groups did not differ in activation or CD3 levels. HLA sub-analyses involved small numbers of individuals, so any influence of HLA type on TCRB rearrangement remained unresolved. At VDJ recombination sites, patients with type 1 diabetes made fewer insertions and deleted more nucleotides, a pattern implying thymic rearrangement abnormalities. PCR may preferentially amplify shorter templates, but because patient and control samples were amplified and corrected together, any resulting skew would affect both groups equally. A moderate but significant shortening of TCRB CDR3 length was observed in type 1 diabetes patients in all four CD4+ subsets. Naive, central memory and regulatory TCRB repertoires appeared to be more similar among patients than among healthy donors.

The entire isolated RNA was reverse transcribed using the High Capacity cDNA Reverse Transcription Kit, and thus expressed TCRB transcripts were sequenced. Deep immunoSEQ sequencing was applied to naive, central memory and regulatory T cell samples, giving an average of roughly 3.5 million total reads per sample. Sorted cells were lysed in RLT buffer, and RNA was extracted using DNase-treated RNeasy Micro or Mini kits according to cell number. To prevent cross-contamination, each cell subset was processed individually, whereas patient and healthy donor samples were processed jointly. TCRB sequences were amplified from cDNA with the immunoSEQ multiplex PCR, producing 87-bp fragments spanning the CDR3 region. Amplicons were sequenced on the Illumina HiSeq platform. In the paper's pipeline: Synthetic template baselines were used to correct PCR bias computationally, reads within Hamming distance 2 were collapsed, and singletons that could not be merged were discarded. Reads were aligned to IMGT to assign V, D and J genes, CDR3 length, and insertions or deletions at six rearrangement sites. Clonotype counts were normalized to sorted cell number within each subset before computing true diversity and Gini coefficients with the tcR R package. The overlap coefficient, calculated on TCRB nucleotide sequences, was used to quantify repertoire sharing. Out-of-frame TCRB sequences from naive cells were analyzed as a proxy for the pre-selection repertoire. TCRdb holds this immuneACCESS table with in-frame rearrangements only. Some clones are missing; in checked studies, unresolved V genes explain under half, and the rest has no known cause. V and J calls and clone size are those listed in that table; D and trimming were worked out from the DNA. This sample has some 200,000 clones in its table, and around 15% of those were observed once. The ten largest clones take up approximately 0.086% of the sample.

Each donor gave one peripheral blood draw, roughly 120 mL on average, collected into heparinised tubes. Naive, central memory, regulatory and stem cell-like memory CD4+ T cells were sorted on a BD FACSAria II using a panel including CD45RO, CCR7, CD25, CD127, CD95 and CD27. A purity above 95% was achieved for all sorted populations. PBMCs were isolated right away by Lymphoprep density gradient centrifugation and were stained directly, without culture. To minimize batch effects, samples were stained and sorted in pairs, one healthy donor with one patient per experiment. Including the terminal cysteine and phenylalanine, the CDR3 comprises 15 residues. Kept here is only the CDR3 DNA, which spans 45 bases and is read in frame from base 1. Trimming removed 0 bases from V and 8 bases from J; the gene matches leave 10 bases unexplained. The germline V gene gives CDR1 as MGHRA and CDR2 as YSYEKL.

The sequence derives from a man in his thirties or forties with type 1 diabetes. Specimen: naive CD4+ T cells from blood. This specimen's cell subset or site label, per the study, means: true naive CD4+ T cells. The chain uses TRBV4-1 and TRBJ2-7; 7 middle bases align to TRBD1. The encoded CDR3 is CASSQDEVRGKKQYF. The bases read TGCGCCAGCAGCCAAGATGAGGTCAGGGGGAAGAAGCAGTACTTC.